The T cell receptor (beta chain) described here comes from a study of post-analysis software for immune sequencing data. General study points: In patients, about 5 TRBV segments were more frequent than in controls, with TRBV5-6, TRBV5-1 and TRBV20-1 among them.

The CDR3 loop spans 15 amino acids. CDR1 and CDR2 from the germline V gene are MNHEY and SVGAGI. Losses at the gene ends were 5 bases for V and 3 bases for J; bases not matched to a gene: 4. Details on this clonotype: The antigen is undetermined.

The authors incorporated unique molecular identifiers into the TCR beta cDNA libraries. MiXCR, run by TCRdb on the PCR reads, gives a single entry per CDR3 protein. The profile shows hundreds of thousands of distinct CDR3 sequences, roughly two fifths of them singletons. This chain links TRBV6-5 with TRBJ1-5; 10 nucleotides align to TRBD1. This receptor was obtained from a girl between 10 and 17 years old with multiple sclerosis. The sample was blood. In DNA, the CDR3 is TGTGCCAGCAGTCGGACAGGGGGAGACAATCAGCCCCAGCATTTT. Its translation: CASSRTGGDNQPQHF.